This T cell receptor (beta chain) was identified in a study of control samples from healthy donors and cancer patients. V shed 5 bases, J shed 1 base, and the junction held 17 bases outside the gene matches. CDR1 is LNHDA, CDR2 SQIVND, per germline (reference sequence). This CDR3 comprises 21 residues. The repertoire was sequenced with immunoSEQ multiplex PCR; TCRdb's copy has only in-frame clones and lacks some. The table lists about 190,000 clones, approximately 91% of them singletons. The origin of this receptor is a man younger than 45 in good health. Sequencing used blood. The V and J genes are TRBV19 and TRBJ2-3; 14 positions match TRBD2. The CDR3 sequence is CASSLPPPGLAGERGTDTQYF. The CDR3, as DNA: TGTGCCAGTAGTCTTCCCCCACCGGGACTAGCGGGGGAGAGGGGCACAGATACGCAGTATTTT.